One T cell receptor beta chain is described in this entry. As originally analysed: After removing out-of-frame reads, 2.3 million or so distinct TCRbeta sequences remained. Sequenced by immunoSEQ multiplex PCR; TCRdb stores in-frame clones only, minus some. The DNA gave D and trimming, while V, J and clone size come from that table. The repertoire consists of approximately 61,000 clones, with around four fifths occurring once and the leading ten covering around 0.9%. This record belongs to a study of memory CD4+ T cells and cytomegalovirus serostatus. The sort gate was single viable CD3+CD4+CD8-CD45RO+ cells for memory CD4+ T cells. There are 13 residues in the CDR3. Trimming cost V 4 bases and J 16 bases; bases outside gene matches: 11. The germline V gene encodes CDR1 SNHLY and CDR2 FYNNEI.

Material: memory CD4+ T cells from blood. The TCR was taken from an adult in good health and CMV-seronegative. The chain employs TRBV2 and TRBJ1-5; 9 bases match TRBD1. The DNA of the CDR3 is TGTGCCAGCAGTGCCGCTACGAGACAGGGGGTCCATTTT. It is translated as CASSAATRQGVHF. Looking up the rest from reference TRBV2 and TRBJ1-5 gives the full variable domain: EPEVTQTPSHQVTQMGQEVILRCVPISNHLYFYWYRQILGQKVEFLVSFYNNEISEKSEIFDDQFSVERPDGSNFTLKIRSTKLEDSAMYFCASSAATRQGVHFGDGTRLSIL.